The text below deals with one TCR beta chain. This CDR3 spans 14 amino acids. Per the germline V gene, CDR1 is DFQATT and CDR2 is SNEGSKA (reference sequence). With 4 bases removed from V and 6 bases from J, the gap between germline ends came to 16 bases. Per-sample PBMC isolation yielded at least 6.5 million cells. Total RNA, at least 5 micrograms per sample, was extracted from PBMCs. These data belong to a study of blood T cells in healthy people across ages. Then a second PCR, running about 6 to 12 cycles, was carried out with a sample-barcoded 5' primer and a J-beta primer mix. MiXCR, applied by TCRdb to the 5' RACE reads, yields one record per CDR3 protein. Among about 2 million distinct CDR3 sequences listed, 49% were seen once.

This sequence originates from a woman in her thirties or forties in good health. Specimen: blood. This chain links TRBV20-1 with TRBJ2-1; no clear D gene. This CDR3 reads CSATEKPEANEQFF. CDR3 bases: TGCAGTGCTACCGAAAAGCCAGAGGCCAATGAGCAGTTCTTC.